This entry lists 28 T cell receptor beta chains sequenced from one sample in a study of shared clonotypes between healthy human individuals. Some clones are missing from TCRdb's copy, which holds only in-frame ones; the method was immunoSEQ multiplex PCR. The table shows about 2.3 million clones, with approximately 95% occurring only once. The sequenced material came from naive CD4+ T cells from PBMCs. Subset meaning: CD45RA+ positively selected. These receptors originate from a man in his late teens or twenties in good health. Some clones in this sample may be carry-over from other donors' samples.

The CDR3 loop is CASSLNPQGSYEQYF. The CDR3 DNA reads as TGTGCCAGCAGCTTGAATCCCCAGGGTTCCTACGAGCAGTACTTC. The chain combines TRBV5-5 with TRBJ2-7, with D tentatively TRBD1 (5 bases). The CDR3 totals 15 residues. Germline V gene lookup returns CDR1 SGHKS and CDR2 YYEKEE (reference sequence). Trimming left V 1 base short and J 1 base short, with 12 bases between.

This clone appeared once. Other DNA variants within this sample encode the same CDR3. V gene TRBV28 combines with J gene TRBJ2-3; D gene unclear. V was cut by 4 bases and J by 4 bases, with 3 bases left in between. This CDR3 has 11 amino acids. The V gene's germline CDR1 is MDHEN and CDR2 SYDVKM. The CDR3 loop reads CASSSSDTQYF. The CDR3 nucleotides are TGTGCCAGCAGTTCGTCAGATACGCAGTATTTT.

This chain links TRBV14 with TRBJ1-5; no definite D call. Trimming removed 0 bases at V and 7 bases at J, with 10 bases between. This CDR3 comprises 14 residues. The germline gives CDR1 SGHDN, CDR2 FVKESK. This chain's CDR3 is CASSQDTRTQPQHF. The CDR3 DNA reads TGTGCCAGCAGCCAAGACACAAGAACCCAGCCCCAGCATTTT.

The chain links TRBV6-1 to TRBJ2-3; TRBD2 is a possible D gene (6 bases). V lost 4 bases and J lost 1, with 18 bases in between. This CDR3 contains 17 residues. Germline V gene lookup returns CDR1 MNHNS and CDR2 SASEGT. Here the CDR3 reads CASSGRASRYRTDTQYF. CDR3 bases: TGTGCCAGCAGTGGGAGGGCTAGCCGCTACCGCACAGATACGCAGTATTTT.

This clone was picked up a small number of times. The chain joins TRBV5-4 to TRBJ2-5, with D hard to call. The germline CDR1 and CDR2 sequences are SGHNT and YYREEE (reference sequence). V lost 0 bases to trimming and J lost 1 base, with 7 bases between them. The CDR3 is 14 residues long. CDR3 nucleotide sequence: TGTGCCAGCAGCTTGGGGGGATTCCAAGAGACCCAGTACTTC. This translates into CASSLGGFQETQYF.

About this clone itself: This same CDR3 is encoded by further DNA sequences in the sample. The chain uses TRBV7-3 and TRBJ1-5; no definite D call. The CDR3 spans 13 residues. Germline V gene lookup returns CDR1 SGHTA and CDR2 FQGTGA. Trimming cost V 2 bases and J 4 bases, with 6 bases left between them. CDR3 residues: CASSLSGNQPQHF. The CDR3, as DNA: TGTGCCAGCAGCTTATCCGGGAATCAGCCCCAGCATTTT.

The rearrangement joins TRBV30 to TRBJ2-7, with 8 bases matching TRBD2. The CDR3 has 15 residues. V lost 2 bases and J lost 2; bases outside the gene matches: 8. Germline V gives CDR1 GTSNPN, CDR2 SVGIG (reference sequence). The CDR3 region is CAWSPLAGRTYEQYF. The CDR3 region has the DNA TGTGCCTGGAGTCCTCTAGCGGGCCGCACCTACGAGCAGTACTTC.

The chain uses TRBV7-7 and TRBJ1-5, with 7 positions matching TRBD1. Germline-derived CDR1 and CDR2 are SSHAT and FNYEAQ (reference sequence). Trimming at V came to 3 bases and at J to 4 bases, leaving 0 bases not matched to a gene. The CDR3 runs to 13 residues. The CDR3 is CASSLDRNQPQHF. The CDR3 DNA follows: TGTGCCAGCAGCTTGGACAGGAATCAGCCCCAGCATTTT.

V usage is TRBV6-1 and J usage is TRBJ2-5; no firm D call. V lost 4 bases and J 5 bases, leaving 20 bases between the germline ends. The CDR3 has 16 residues. Germline lookup yields CDR1 MNHNS and CDR2 SASEGT. The CDR3 DNA reads TGTGCCAGCAGTGTCTCACTCTCGATTCCGGTGGAGACCCAGTACTTC. It codes for CASSVSLSIPVETQYF.

The genes are TRBV19 and TRBJ2-1; D is ambiguous. Germline V gene data show CDR1 as LNHDA and CDR2 as SQIVND (reference sequence). V gave up 5 bases and J gave up 5 bases, with 10 bases separating them. The CDR3 extends over 13 amino acids. CDR3 nucleotides: TGTGCCAGTAGTTCGGCGTACCACAATGAGCAGTTCTTC. Protein product: CASSSAYHNEQFF. Full variable domain (outside the CDR3, taken from reference TRBV19 and TRBJ2-1): DGGITQSPKYLFRKEGQNVTLSCEQNLNHDAMYWYRQDPGQGLRLIYYSQIVNDFQKGDIAEGYSVSREKKESFPLTVTSAQKNPTAFYLCASSSAYHNEQFFGPGTRLTVL.

The chain uses TRBV10-3 and TRBJ2-1; a possible D gene is TRBD1 (5 bases). From germline, CDR1 is ENHRY and CDR2 SYGVKD. The germline V and J ends were trimmed by 3 bases and 4 bases, with 16 bases remaining between them. This CDR3 contains 16 residues. This chain's CDR3 is CAISDRTSRAYNEQFF. CDR3 bases: TGTGCCATCAGTGACCGGACATCCAGGGCGTACAATGAGCAGTTCTTC.

This rearrangement joins TRBV28 to TRBJ1-4; 11 positions agree with TRBD1. Unmatched junction bases numbered 11, after V lost 7 bases and J lost 13 bases. This CDR3 is 14 amino acids long. The germline gives CDR1 MDHEN, CDR2 SYDVKM. The CDR3 DNA is TGTGCCAGCAAATCCGGGACAGGGGGTTTAGGACTGTTTTTT. Its translation: CASKSGTGGLGLFF.

This chain joins TRBV5-1 and TRBJ2-7; D may be TRBD1 or TRBD2 (5 bases each). CDR3 length: 13 amino acids. Deletions cut 4 bases from V and 6 bases from J, with 14 bases between. Germline values: CDR1 SGHRS, CDR2 YFSETQ. The CDR3 is CASSRGEGREQYF. Here the CDR3 DNA reads TGCGCCAGCAGCCGGGGCGAGGGGCGCGAGCAGTACTTC.

In regard to this clone: This specimen includes other DNA sequences encoding the same CDR3. The gene calls are TRBV20-1 and TRBJ2-7; D is uncertain. This CDR3 contains 11 residues. Trimming shortened V by 3 bases and J by 0 bases, and 3 bases separated the two germline ends. The V gene's germline CDR1 is DFQATT and CDR2 SNEGSKA (reference sequence). CDR3 in amino acids: CSARASYEQYF. The CDR3 region has the DNA TGCAGTGCTAGGGCCTCCTACGAGCAGTACTTC.

The chain couples TRBV7-6 to TRBJ2-5; 9 nucleotides agree with TRBD1. V lost 5 bases, J lost 2 bases, and 18 bases stayed unmatched. The CDR3 sequence is 19 residues long. CDR1 SGHVS and CDR2 FNYEAQ come from the germline V gene. The CDR3 nucleotides are TGTGCCAGCAGCCCTCCTACCTACTTTGGGGACAGGGCTCAAGAGACCCAGTACTTC. Its protein product is CASSPPTYFGDRAQETQYF.

This clone was seen a single time. The chain has TRBV5-4 and TRBJ2-7, with 10 bases aligning to TRBD2. Germline V lookup: CDR1 SGHNT, CDR2 YYREEE (reference sequence). The CDR3 is 14 residues long. With 3 bases clipped from V and 5 bases from J, the junction kept 5 bases outside the gene matches. CDR3 in amino acids: CASSWSGRADEQYF. CDR3 coding DNA: TGTGCCAGCAGCTGGAGCGGGAGGGCCGACGAGCAGTACTTC.

The chain carries TRBV15 and TRBJ2-5, with D tentatively TRBD1 (5 bases). Trimming cost V 0 bases and J 0 bases, with 17 bases left between them. This CDR3 contains 18 residues. The germline CDR1 and CDR2 sequences are LNHNV and YYDKDF (reference sequence). The CDR3 DNA is TGTGCCACCAGCAGAGATGTTTGGCAGGGTGGGTACCAAGAGACCCAGTACTTC. Its translation is CATSRDVWQGGYQETQYF.

The CDR3 reads CSARFLGATNEKLFF. The CDR3, as DNA: TGCAGCGCCCGCTTTTTGGGTGCGACTAATGAAAAACTGTTTTTT. V is TRBV29-1 and J is TRBJ1-4; no clear D. The CDR3 has 15 residues. Trimming left V 7 bases short and J 2 bases short, with 17 bases between. The germline CDR1 and CDR2 sequences are SQVTM and ANQGSEA.

The chain recombines TRBV2 with TRBJ1-1, with 7 bases matching TRBD1. V gave up 5 bases and J gave up 5 bases; unmatched junction bases: 5. The CDR3 is 13 amino acids. Germline V CDR1 and CDR2: SNHLY, FYNNEI. CDR3 in amino acids: CASSTGVRTEAFF. CDR3 DNA: TGTGCCAGCAGTACAGGGGTTAGGACTGAAGCTTTCTTT.

A note on this clone: Different DNA sequences within this sample yield the same CDR3. V and J are TRBV27 and TRBJ1-1; D is unresolved. Germline lookup yields CDR1 MNHEY and CDR2 SMNVEV (reference sequence). CDR3 length: 12 amino acids. V was shortened by 2 bases and J by 6 bases, with 7 bases between the two germline ends. Here the CDR3 DNA reads TGTGCCAGCAGTTTACGCGGGGCTGAAGCTTTCTTT. Its translation: CASSLRGAEAFF.

The V and J genes are TRBV28 and TRBJ2-7; 7 nucleotides match TRBD2. Germline V gene lookup returns CDR1 MDHEN and CDR2 SYDVKM. V lost 9 bases, J lost 3 bases, and 11 bases stayed unmatched. The CDR3 length is 14 residues. The CDR3 DNA reads as TGTGCCAGTCATCCGGCGGGAGTTATCTACGAGCAGTACTTC. Its protein is CASHPAGVIYEQYF.

The chain employs TRBV6-1 and TRBJ2-7; tentatively, D is TRBD2 (5 bases). Germline V lookup: CDR1 MNHNS, CDR2 SASEGT. The CDR3 sequence is 14 residues long. The V end lost 7 bases, the J end lost 2 bases, and 15 bases lay between the germline ends. CDR3 region: CASTPRAVTYEQYF. The CDR3 region has the DNA TGTGCCAGCACCCCGCGGGCGGTGACCTACGAGCAGTACTTC.

The CDR3 DNA follows: TGTGCCAGTAGCTCCCCCCCCGGGAGATGGGACACCGGGGAGCTGTTTTTT. Translated: CASSSPPGRWDTGELFF. The chain joins TRBV19 to TRBJ2-2, with a tentative D call TRBD2 (6 bases). CDR1 is LNHDA, CDR2 SQIVND, per germline (reference sequence). The CDR3 totals 17 residues. The V and J ends lost 6 bases and 3 bases respectively, with 20 bases between them.

J is TRBJ2-7 and V is TRBV7-2; 11 nucleotides align to TRBD2. This CDR3 comprises 14 residues. With 5 bases clipped from V and 7 bases from J, the junction kept 7 bases outside the gene matches. Germline values: CDR1 SGHTA, CDR2 FQGNSA. CDR3 sequence (DNA): TGTGCCAGCAGCGTAACTAGCGGGAGAGGTGAGCAGTACTTC. It codes for CASSVTSGRGEQYF.

The chain combines TRBV11-2 with TRBJ1-1; no reliable D call. Trimming took 5 bases from V and 4 from J, leaving 5 bases between them. The CDR3 has 11 residues. Per the germline V gene, CDR1 is SGHAT and CDR2 is FQNNGV. In DNA form, the CDR3 reads TGTGCCAGCAGCCCAGCCACTGAAGCTTTCTTT. Protein sequence: CASSPATEAFF.

The chain uses TRBV19 and TRBJ1-1, with TRBD1 identical over 9 bases. The CDR3 runs to 16 residues. Germline CDR1 is LNHDA and CDR2 is SQIVND (reference sequence). The J segment lost 0 bases and the V segment lost 7 bases, leaving 9 bases of the junction unmatched. The CDR3 nucleotides read TGTGCCAGTAACTTTCGGACAGGGGTCATGAACACTGAAGCTTTCTTT. It encodes CASNFRTGVMNTEAFF.

The chain combines TRBV15 with TRBJ2-3; no clear D gene. CDR1 and CDR2 (germline): LNHNV, YYDKDF (reference sequence). The CDR3 is 16 amino acids. The V end was cut by 1 base, the J end by 0 bases, with 11 bases between. CDR3: CATSRGLDGSTDTQYF. CDR3 nucleotide sequence: TGTGCCACCAGCAGAGGCCTCGACGGTAGCACAGATACGCAGTATTTT.

V and J are TRBV28 and TRBJ2-1; 9 bases line up with TRBD2. The CDR3 runs to 15 residues. Losses at the gene ends were 6 bases for V and 13 bases for J; bases not matched to a gene: 16. Looked up from germline, CDR1 is MDHEN and CDR2 is SYDVKM. The DNA of the CDR3 is TGTGCCAGCAGCTCCCTGGGACTAGCCGGTGTGTACCAGTTCTTC. Translating gives CASSSLGLAGVYQFF. Full variable domain (missing parts from reference TRBV28 and TRBJ2-1): DVKVTQSSRYLVKRTGEKVFLECVQDMDHENMFWYRQDPGLGLRLIYFSYDVKMKEKGDIPEGYSVSREKKERFSLILESASTNQTSMYLCASSSLGLAGVYQFFGPGTRLTVL.